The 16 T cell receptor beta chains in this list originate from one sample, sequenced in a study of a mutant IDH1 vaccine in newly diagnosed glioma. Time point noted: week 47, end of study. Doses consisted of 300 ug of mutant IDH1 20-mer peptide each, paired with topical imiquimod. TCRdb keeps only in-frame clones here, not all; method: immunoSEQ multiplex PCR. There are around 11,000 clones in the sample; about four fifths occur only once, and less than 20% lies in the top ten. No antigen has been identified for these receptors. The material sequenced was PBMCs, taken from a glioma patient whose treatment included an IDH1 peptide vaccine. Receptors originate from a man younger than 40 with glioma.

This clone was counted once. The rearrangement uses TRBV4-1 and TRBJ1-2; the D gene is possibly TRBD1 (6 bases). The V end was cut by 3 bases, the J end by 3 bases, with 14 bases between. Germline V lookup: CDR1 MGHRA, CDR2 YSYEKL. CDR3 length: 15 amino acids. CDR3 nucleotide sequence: TGCGCCAGCAGCCAGATCGCCAGGGGCGACTATGGCTACACCTTC. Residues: CASSQIARGDYGYTF.

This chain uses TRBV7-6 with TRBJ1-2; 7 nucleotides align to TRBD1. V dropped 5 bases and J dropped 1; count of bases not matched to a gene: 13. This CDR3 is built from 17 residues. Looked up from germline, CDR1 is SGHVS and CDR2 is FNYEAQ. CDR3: CASSPGQVNSNNYGYTF. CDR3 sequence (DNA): TGTGCCAGCAGCCCAGGACAGGTGAATTCGAATAACTATGGCTACACCTTC.

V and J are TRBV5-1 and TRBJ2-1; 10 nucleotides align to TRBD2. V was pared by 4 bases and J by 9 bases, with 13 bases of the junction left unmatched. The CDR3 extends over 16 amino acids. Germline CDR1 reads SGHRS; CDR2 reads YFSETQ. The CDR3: CASSLQAGGAHSEQFF. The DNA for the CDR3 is TGCGCCAGCAGCCTACAAGCGGGAGGGGCCCACAGTGAGCAGTTCTTC.

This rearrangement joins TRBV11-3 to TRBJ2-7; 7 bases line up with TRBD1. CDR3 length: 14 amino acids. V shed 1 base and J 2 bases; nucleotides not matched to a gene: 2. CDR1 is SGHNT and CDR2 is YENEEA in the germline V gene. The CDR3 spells CASSLGGQPYEQYF. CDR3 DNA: TGTGCCAGCAGCTTAGGGGGACAGCCCTACGAGCAGTACTTC.

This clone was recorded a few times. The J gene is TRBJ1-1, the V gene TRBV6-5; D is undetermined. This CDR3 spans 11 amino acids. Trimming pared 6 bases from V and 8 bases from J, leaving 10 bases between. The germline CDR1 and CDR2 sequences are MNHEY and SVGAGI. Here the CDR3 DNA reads TGTGCCAGCAGGAGACGGATGGAAGCTTTCTTT. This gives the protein CASRRRMEAFF.

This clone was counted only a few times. CDR3: CAWSSQGITEAFF. CDR3 DNA: TGTGCCTGGAGTTCCCAGGGGATCACTGAAGCTTTCTTT. The V and J genes are TRBV30 and TRBJ1-1, with a possible D match to TRBD1 (6 bases). Deletions cut 2 bases from V and 4 bases from J, with 11 bases between. The CDR3 sequence is 13 residues long. Germline V gene sequence: CDR1 GTSNPN, CDR2 SVGIG (reference sequence).

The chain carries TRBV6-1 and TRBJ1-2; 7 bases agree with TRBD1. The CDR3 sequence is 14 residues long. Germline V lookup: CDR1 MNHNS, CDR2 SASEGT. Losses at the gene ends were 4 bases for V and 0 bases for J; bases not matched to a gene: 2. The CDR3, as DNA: TGTGCCAGCAGTGGACAGGGAACTAACTATGGCTACACCTTC. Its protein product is CASSGQGTNYGYTF.

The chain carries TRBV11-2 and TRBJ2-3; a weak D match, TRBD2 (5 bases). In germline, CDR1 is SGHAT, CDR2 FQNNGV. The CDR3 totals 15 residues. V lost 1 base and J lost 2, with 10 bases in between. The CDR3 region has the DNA TGTGCCAGCAGCTTAGGGGGAGCGGCCACAGATACGCAGTATTTT. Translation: CASSLGGAATDTQYF.

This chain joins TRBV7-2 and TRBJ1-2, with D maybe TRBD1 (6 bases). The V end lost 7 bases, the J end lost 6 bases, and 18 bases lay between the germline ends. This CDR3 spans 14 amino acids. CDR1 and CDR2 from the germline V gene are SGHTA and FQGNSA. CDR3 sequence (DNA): TGTGCCAGCATTCTCCGATGGGACAAGGATGGCTACACCTTC. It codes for CASILRWDKDGYTF.

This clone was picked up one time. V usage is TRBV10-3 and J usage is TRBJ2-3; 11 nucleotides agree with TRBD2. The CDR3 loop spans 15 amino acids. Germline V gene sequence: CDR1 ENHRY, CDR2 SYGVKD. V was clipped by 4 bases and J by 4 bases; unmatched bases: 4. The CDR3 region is CAISATSGSPDTQYF. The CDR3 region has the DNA TGTGCCATCAGTGCTACTAGCGGGAGTCCAGATACGCAGTATTTT.

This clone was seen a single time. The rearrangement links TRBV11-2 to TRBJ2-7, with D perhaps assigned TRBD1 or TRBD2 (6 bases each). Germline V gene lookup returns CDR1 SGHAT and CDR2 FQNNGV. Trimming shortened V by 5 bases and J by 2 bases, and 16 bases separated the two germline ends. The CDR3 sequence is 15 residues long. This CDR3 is CASSQFGGPPYEQYF. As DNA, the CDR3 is TGTGCCAGCAGCCAATTTGGGGGGCCGCCCTACGAGCAGTACTTC. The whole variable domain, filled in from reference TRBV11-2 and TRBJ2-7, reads EAGVAQSPRYKIIEKRQSVAFWCNPISGHATLYWYQQILGQGPKLLIQFQNNGVVDDSQLPKDRFSAERLKGVDSTLKIQPAKLEDSAVYLCASSQFGGPPYEQYFGPGTRLTVT.

DNA of the CDR3: TGCAGCGTTGATAACAGGGAGGATCCTGGAAACACCATATATTTT. It codes for CSVDNREDPGNTIYF. The rearrangement uses TRBV29-1 and TRBJ1-3; tentatively, D is TRBD1 (6 bases). CDR3 length equals 15 residues. CDR1 is SQVTM, CDR2 ANQGSEA, per germline. V lost 3 bases and J lost 2, with 14 bases in between.

In nucleotides, the CDR3 is TGTGCCAGCAGCTTAGGCCCTTCAAGGACTTTAAGGTTTTGGGGACGGGGCTACACCTTC. This codes for CASSLGPSRTLRFWGRGYTF. The chain is built from TRBV7-8 and TRBJ1-2, with D perhaps TRBD1 (5 bases). Germline CDR1 and CDR2: SGHVS and FQNEAQ. V dropped 1 base and J dropped 8 bases, with 32 bases sitting between them. The CDR3 is 20 amino acids.

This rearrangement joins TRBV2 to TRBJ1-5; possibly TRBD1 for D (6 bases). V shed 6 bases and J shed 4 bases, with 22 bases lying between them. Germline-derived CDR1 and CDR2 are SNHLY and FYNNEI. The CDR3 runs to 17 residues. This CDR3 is CASSPMGQGKANQPQHF. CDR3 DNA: TGTGCCAGCAGCCCAATGGGGCAGGGGAAGGCGAATCAGCCCCAGCATTTT.

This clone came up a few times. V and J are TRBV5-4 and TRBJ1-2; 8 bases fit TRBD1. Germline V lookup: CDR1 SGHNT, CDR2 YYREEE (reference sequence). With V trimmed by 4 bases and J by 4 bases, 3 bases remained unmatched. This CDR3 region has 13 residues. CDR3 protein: CASSPGTGYGYTF. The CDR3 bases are TGTGCCAGCAGCCCGGGGACAGGCTATGGCTACACCTTC. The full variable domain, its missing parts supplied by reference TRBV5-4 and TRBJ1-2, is ETGVTQSPTHLIKTRGQQVTLRCSSQSGHNTVSWYQQALGQGPQFIFQYYREEENGRGNFPPRFSGLQFPNYSSELNVNALELDDSALYLCASSPGTGYGYTFGSGTRLTVV.

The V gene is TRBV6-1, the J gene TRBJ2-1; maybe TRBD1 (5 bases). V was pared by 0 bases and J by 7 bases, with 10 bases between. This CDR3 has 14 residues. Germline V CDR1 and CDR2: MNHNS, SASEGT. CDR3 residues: CASSEARVENEQFF. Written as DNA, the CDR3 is TGTGCCAGCAGTGAAGCCAGGGTAGAGAATGAGCAGTTCTTC.